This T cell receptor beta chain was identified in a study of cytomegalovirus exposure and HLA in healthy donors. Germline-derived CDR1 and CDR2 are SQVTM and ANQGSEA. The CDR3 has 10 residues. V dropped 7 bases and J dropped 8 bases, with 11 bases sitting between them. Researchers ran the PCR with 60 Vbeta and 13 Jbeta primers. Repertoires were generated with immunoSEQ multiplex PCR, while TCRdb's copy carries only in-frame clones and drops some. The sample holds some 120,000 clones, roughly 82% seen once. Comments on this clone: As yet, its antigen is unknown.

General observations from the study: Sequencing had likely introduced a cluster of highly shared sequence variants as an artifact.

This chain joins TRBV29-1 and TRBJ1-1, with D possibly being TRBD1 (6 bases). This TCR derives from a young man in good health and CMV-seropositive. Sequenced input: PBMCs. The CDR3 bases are TGCAGCGCCCTAGGACAGGAAGCTTTCTTT. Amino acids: CSALGQEAFF.